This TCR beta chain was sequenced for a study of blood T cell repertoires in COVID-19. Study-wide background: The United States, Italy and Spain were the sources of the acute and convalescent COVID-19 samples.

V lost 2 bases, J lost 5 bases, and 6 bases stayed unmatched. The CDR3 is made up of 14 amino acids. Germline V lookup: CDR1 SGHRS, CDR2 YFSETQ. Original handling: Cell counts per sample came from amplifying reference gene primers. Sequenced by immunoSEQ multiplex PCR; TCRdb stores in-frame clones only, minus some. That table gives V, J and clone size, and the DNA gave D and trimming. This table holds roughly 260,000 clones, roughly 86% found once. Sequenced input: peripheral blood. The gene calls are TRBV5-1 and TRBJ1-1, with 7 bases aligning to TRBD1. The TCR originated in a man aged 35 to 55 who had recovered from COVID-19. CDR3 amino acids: CASSFRDSSTEAFF. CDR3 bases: TGCGCCAGCAGCTTCCGGGACAGTTCGACTGAAGCTTTCTTT.